The 14 T cell receptor beta chains below all came from one sample that was sequenced in a study of naive and memory T cell subsets. The beta constant-region primer was an equimolar mix of two oligonucleotides covering TRBC1 and TRBC2. MiXCR, applied by TCRdb to the UMI-ligation and nested PCR reads, yields one record per CDR3 protein. The sample carries about 5,400 distinct CDR3 sequences, over 6% recorded once. The sample taken for sequencing was effector memory CD8+ T cells from blood. Subset specified: effector memory, CD45RA- CD27-. Every receptor here comes from a human donor in good health.

This clonotype was observed many times. V usage is TRBV4-2 and J usage is TRBJ1-4; possibly TRBD1 for D (6 bases). The CDR3 consists of 14 residues. Trimming took off 0 bases at V and 10 bases at J, with 12 bases between the two ends. Germline-derived CDR1 and CDR2 are LGHNA and YNFKEQ. The CDR3 nucleotides are TGTGCCAGCAGCCAAGACCCGGAGGGGGGAAAACTGTTTTTT. Amino acids: CASSQDPEGGKLFF.

This clonotype is termed medium-sized. This may stem from a read error, because a much larger clone lies one nucleotide away. The gene calls are TRBV20-1 and TRBJ2-3, with D possibly being TRBD2 (5 bases). Germline CDR1 and CDR2: DFQATT and SNEGSKA (reference sequence). CDR3 length: 13 amino acids. V shed 4 bases and J shed 1 base, with 9 bases lying between them. The CDR3 spells CSAKSGCTDTQYF. The CDR3 bases are TGCAGTGCTAAATCGGGGTGCACAGATACGCAGTATTTT.

The CDR3 reads CSAKGPTDTEAFF. The CDR3 region has the DNA TGCAGTGCTAAGGGACCAACTGACACTGAAGCTTTCTTT. This chain uses TRBV20-1 with TRBJ1-1, with a weak D call TRBD1 (5 bases). Trimming shortened V by 4 bases and J by 3 bases, and 12 bases separated the two germline ends. The CDR3 consists of 13 residues. CDR1 DFQATT and CDR2 SNEGSKA come from the germline V gene (reference sequence).

There are a few counts of this clonotype. This chain links TRBV28 with TRBJ2-1; no reliable D call. The length of the CDR3 is 11 residues. V gave up 2 bases and J gave up 5 bases, with 1 base separating them. CDR1 and CDR2 (germline): MDHEN, SYDVKM. CDR3 nucleotides: TGTGCCAGCAGTTTACACAATGAGCAGTTCTTC. Translated: CASSLHNEQFF.

This clonotype was observed many times. Likely a read error: the CDR3 ends without its conserved phenylalanine or tryptophan. It is unclear where the CDR3 begins or ends on the DNA, so no DNA is shown, and the CDR3 is as TCRdb lists it. This chain links TRBV5-6 with TRBJ2-3; whether TRBD1, the table's D call, matches the DNA was not checked. Germline-derived CDR1 and CDR2 are SGHDT and YYEEEE. Including both end residues, the CDR3 is 12 amino acids long. This chain's CDR3 is CAERRREDKGRT.

This clonotype was found many times. The V and J genes are TRBV3-1 and TRBJ2-6, with D tentatively TRBD1 (6 bases). The V end lost 5 bases, the J end lost 0 bases, and 8 bases lay between the germline ends. This CDR3 is 15 amino acids long. Germline assignment: CDR1 LGHDT and CDR2 YNNKEL (reference sequence). CDR3 region: CASSAGVSGANVLTF. The DNA of the CDR3 is TGTGCCAGCAGCGCAGGGGTCTCTGGGGCCAACGTCCTGACTTTC.

This clonotype was picked up many times. CDR3 sequence reads: CSASGGGRATGYTF. CDR3 DNA: TGCAGTGCCTCCGGGGGTGGCAGGGCGACTGGCTACACCTTC. The chain uses TRBV20-1 and TRBJ1-2; D is perhaps TRBD1 (5 bases). CDR3 size: 14 residues. Germline V CDR1 and CDR2: DFQATT, SNEGSKA (reference sequence). V was cut by 6 bases and J by 7 bases, with 21 bases left in between.

This clonotype came up a few times. The V and J genes are TRBV6-2 or TRBV6-3 and TRBJ2-3; TRBD2 is a possible D gene (6 bases). Trimming removed 2 bases from V and 4 bases from J, with 13 bases in between. The CDR3 has 15 amino acids. Germline loops: CDR1 MNHEY, CDR2 SVGEGT. CDR3 bases: TGTGCCAGCAGTTACGACGGGGGATCCGCAGATACGCAGTATTTT. It is translated as CASSYDGGSADTQYF.

This rearrangement joins TRBV6-2 or TRBV6-3 to TRBJ2-3; possibly TRBD2 for D (6 bases). The length of the CDR3 is 14 residues. Germline V lookup: CDR1 MNHEY, CDR2 SVGEGT. Trimming cost V 10 bases and J 4 bases, with 18 bases left between them. CDR3 DNA: TGTGCCACCTCAGCGGGTCGGGCATCAGATACGCAGTATTTT. Protein: CATSAGRASDTQYF.

Many counts were recorded for this clonotype. The V call is TRBV20-1, the J call TRBJ2-3, with 11 positions matching TRBD2. The germline V gene encodes CDR1 DFQATT and CDR2 SNEGSKA (reference sequence). V dropped 6 bases and J dropped 3; count of bases not matched to a gene: 14. CDR3 size: 17 residues. CDR3 loop: CSATSGTSGWGTDTQYF. Here the CDR3 DNA reads TGCAGTGCCACATCCGGGACTAGCGGATGGGGAACAGATACGCAGTATTTT.

The sample holds a few counts of this clonotype. The chain carries TRBV28 and TRBJ1-2, with TRBD1 as a possible D gene (5 bases). This CDR3 has 15 amino acids. The germline gives CDR1 MDHEN, CDR2 SYDVKM. V dropped 2 bases and J dropped 7 bases, with 17 bases sitting between them. The CDR3 sequence is CASSLVQGGGGGYTF. As DNA, the CDR3 is TGTGCCAGCAGTTTAGTCCAGGGAGGAGGCGGTGGCTACACCTTC.

This clonotype was observed many times. The gene calls are TRBV12-3 or TRBV12-4 and TRBJ2-3; D uncertain. The CDR3 has 13 amino acids. V lost 5 bases, J lost 2 bases, and 8 bases lay in between. CDR3 DNA sequence: TGTGCCAGCAGTCCCCTCACCACAGATACGCAGTATTTT. Protein: CASSPLTTDTQYF.

This clonotype has a handful of counts. J is TRBJ2-1 and V is TRBV7-9; tentative D call: TRBD2 (6 bases). Germline CDR1 SEHNR, CDR2 FQNEAQ (reference sequence). Trimming took 3 bases from V and 4 from J, leaving 10 bases between them. The CDR3 loop spans 14 amino acids. The CDR3 protein is CASSFTAGYNEQFF. CDR3 nucleotide sequence: TGTGCCAGCAGCTTCACTGCGGGATACAATGAGCAGTTCTTC.

Ten or more counts support this clonotype. The chain has TRBV4-2 and TRBJ1-1, with D hard to call. Germline-derived CDR1 and CDR2 are LGHNA and YNFKEQ. CDR3 length: 13 residues. Trimming left V 6 bases short and J 1 base short, with 9 bases between. CDR3 in amino acids: CASRKDENTEAFF. As DNA, the CDR3 is TGTGCCAGCAGGAAGGACGAGAACACTGAAGCTTTCTTT.